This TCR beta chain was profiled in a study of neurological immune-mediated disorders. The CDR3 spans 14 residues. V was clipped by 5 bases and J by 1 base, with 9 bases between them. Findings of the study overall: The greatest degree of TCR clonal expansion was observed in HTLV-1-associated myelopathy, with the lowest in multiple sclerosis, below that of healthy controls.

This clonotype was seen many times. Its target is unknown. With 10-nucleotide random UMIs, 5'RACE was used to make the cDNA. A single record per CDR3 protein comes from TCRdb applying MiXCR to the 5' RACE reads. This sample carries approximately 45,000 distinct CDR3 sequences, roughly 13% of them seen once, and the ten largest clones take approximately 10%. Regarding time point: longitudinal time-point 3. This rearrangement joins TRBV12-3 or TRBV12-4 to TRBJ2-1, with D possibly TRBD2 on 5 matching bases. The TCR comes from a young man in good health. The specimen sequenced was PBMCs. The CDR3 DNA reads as TGTGCCAGCAGTACTAGGAGTTCCTACAATGAGCAGTTCTTC. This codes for CASSTRSSYNEQFF.